The 14 T cell receptor beta chains below were found in one sample sequenced in a study of blood T cell repertoires in COVID-19. The assay was immunoSEQ multiplex PCR, and TCRdb's table has in-frame clones only and misses some. The table shows approximately 240,000 clones, with under 85% occurring only once. The specimen was peripheral blood. These receptors were taken from a woman aged 40 to 50 with active or convalescent COVID-19.

This rearrangement joins TRBV6-5 to TRBJ1-2, with 7 bases matching TRBD1. There are 13 residues in the CDR3. Losses at the gene ends were 5 bases for V and 4 bases for J; bases not matched to a gene: 4. Germline CDR1 reads MNHEY; CDR2 reads SVGAGI. The DNA for the CDR3 is TGTGCCAGCAGTCCGGGACAGCTCTATGGCTACACCTTC. Translation: CASSPGQLYGYTF.

In its sample, this clone was seen once. V and J are TRBV6-2 or TRBV6-3 and TRBJ1-3; D remains ambiguous. V was pared by 5 bases and J by 0 bases, with 8 bases between. The CDR3 loop spans 14 amino acids. Germline CDR1 and CDR2: MNHEY and SVGEGT. The CDR3 region is CASSPEFSGNTIYF. In DNA form, the CDR3 reads TGTGCCAGCAGTCCCGAGTTCTCTGGAAACACCATATATTTT.

The rearrangement joins TRBV19 to TRBJ1-2; TRBD1 aligns across 9 bases. V shed 2 bases and J 5 bases; nucleotides not matched to a gene: 6. CDR1 and CDR2 (germline): LNHDA, SQIVND (reference sequence). The CDR3 is 15 residues long. CDR3 bases: TGTGCCAGTAGTATAAACAGGGGGCCGGGGTATGGCTACACCTTC. This encodes CASSINRGPGYGYTF.

V is TRBV28 and J is TRBJ1-2, with 9 bases fitting TRBD1. Germline V gene lookup returns CDR1 MDHEN and CDR2 SYDVKM. This CDR3 is 17 amino acids long. The V and J ends lost 1 base and 2 bases, in that order; junction bases with no gene match: 8. This chain's CDR3 is CASSLSVDRGDNYGYTF. CDR3 bases: TGTGCCAGCAGTTTATCCGTGGACAGGGGTGACAACTATGGCTACACCTTC.

The table lists this clone with a count of one. The chain links TRBV18 to TRBJ2-5; perhaps TRBD2 as D (5 bases). The CDR3 is 14 residues long. CDR1 KGHSH and CDR2 LQKENI come from the germline V gene. The ends were cut back, 0 bases at V and 2 bases at J, with 7 bases in the middle. The CDR3 DNA sequence: TGTGCCAGCTCACCACCTAGCGTGCAAGAGACCCAGTACTTC. It yields the protein CASSPPSVQETQYF.

V is TRBV10-3 and J is TRBJ1-2; TRBD1 agrees at 7 bases. This CDR3 has 14 amino acids. The germline CDR1 and CDR2 sequences are ENHRY and SYGVKD. J gave up 3 bases and V 6 bases, and 7 bases lay outside the gene matches. The CDR3: CAIRKTGDDYGYTF. The CDR3 DNA sequence: TGTGCCATCAGGAAAACAGGGGACGACTATGGCTACACCTTC.

The V gene is TRBV7-9, the J gene TRBJ2-5, with 9 bases lining up with TRBD2. Germline trimming cut 5 bases from V and 2 bases from J; bases unmatched to any gene: 9. The CDR3 covers 16 residues. Germline V lookup: CDR1 SEHNR, CDR2 FQNEAQ (reference sequence). As DNA, the CDR3 is TGTGCCAGCAGCCTCGGAGCGGGGGGCCTACAAGAGACCCAGTACTTC. Translated: CASSLGAGGLQETQYF.

This clone was observed a single time. The chain uses TRBV7-2 and TRBJ1-5; 8 bases match TRBD1. Trimming took 2 bases from V and 1 from J; bases not matched to a gene: 7. This CDR3 has 17 amino acids. CDR1 is SGHTA and CDR2 is FQGNSA in the germline V gene. The CDR3 nucleotides read TGTGCCAGCAGCTTATCGCAGGGGGCGAGGAGCAATCAGCCCCAGCATTTT. Protein: CASSLSQGARSNQPQHF.

The chain recombines TRBV9 with TRBJ2-3; D gene ambiguous. From germline, CDR1 is SGDLS and CDR2 YYNGEE. V shed 0 bases and J shed 2 bases, with 7 bases lying between them. The CDR3 runs 14 residues. DNA for the CDR3: TGTGCCAGCAGCGTAGGCAGGATCACAGATACGCAGTATTTT. It translates to CASSVGRITDTQYF.

The rearrangement uses TRBV4-1 and TRBJ1-2; 7 bases are a match to TRBD1. The V gene's germline CDR1 is MGHRA and CDR2 YSYEKL. J lost 7 bases, V lost 3 bases, and 8 bases had no gene match. This CDR3 has 14 amino acids. DNA for the CDR3: TGCGCCAGCAGCCATGGTATCGGGACAGCTGGCTACACCTTC. Protein product: CASSHGIGTAGYTF.

V is TRBV20-1 and J is TRBJ1-2, with a weak D call TRBD1 (5 bases). V gave up 5 bases and J gave up 9 bases, with 13 bases separating them. Germline V gives CDR1 DFQATT, CDR2 SNEGSKA (reference sequence). The CDR3 is 11 residues long. The CDR3 here is CSAEKTDSYTF. The DNA of the CDR3 is TGCAGTGCTGAAAAGACAGACAGCTACACCTTC.

The J gene is TRBJ2-1, the V gene TRBV10-3; 7 bases map to TRBD2. J was trimmed by 6 bases and V by 2 bases; bases with no gene match: 4. Germline V gives CDR1 ENHRY, CDR2 SYGVKD. The CDR3 sequence is 14 residues long. The CDR3 region is CAISERTSGNEQFF. DNA for the CDR3: TGTGCCATCAGTGAGAGGACTAGTGGCAATGAGCAGTTCTTC.

The chain carries TRBV3-1 (or the pseudogene TRBV3-2) and TRBJ1-1, with 10 positions matching TRBD1. J lost 5 bases, V lost 4 bases, and 4 bases had no gene match. The V gene's germline CDR1 is LGHDT and CDR2 YNNKEL (reference sequence). The CDR3 length is 14 residues. CDR3 amino acids: CASSLRTGGTEAFF. Here the CDR3 DNA reads TGTGCCAGCAGCCTCCGGACAGGGGGGACTGAAGCTTTCTTT.

The CDR3 DNA reads TGTGCCAGCAGCTTAGGGGGACAGGGATTGGGATCACCCCTCCACTTT. Translating it yields CASSLGGQGLGSPLHF. The chain employs TRBV5-4 and TRBJ1-6; 9 positions agree with TRBD1. CDR1 and CDR2 from the germline V gene are SGHNT and YYREEE (reference sequence). Unmatched junction bases numbered 10, after V lost 2 bases and J lost 10 bases. The CDR3 consists of 16 residues.